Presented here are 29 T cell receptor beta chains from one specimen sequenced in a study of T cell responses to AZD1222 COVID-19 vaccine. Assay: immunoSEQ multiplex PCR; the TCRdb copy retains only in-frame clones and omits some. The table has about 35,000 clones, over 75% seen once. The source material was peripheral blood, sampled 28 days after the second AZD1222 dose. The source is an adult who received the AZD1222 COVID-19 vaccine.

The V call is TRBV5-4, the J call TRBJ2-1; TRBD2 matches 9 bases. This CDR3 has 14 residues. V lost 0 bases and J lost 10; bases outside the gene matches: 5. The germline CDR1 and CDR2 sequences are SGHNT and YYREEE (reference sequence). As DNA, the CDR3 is TGTGCCAGCAGCTTGGAAATAGCGGGGGCCGAGCAGTTCTTC. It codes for CASSLEIAGAEQFF.

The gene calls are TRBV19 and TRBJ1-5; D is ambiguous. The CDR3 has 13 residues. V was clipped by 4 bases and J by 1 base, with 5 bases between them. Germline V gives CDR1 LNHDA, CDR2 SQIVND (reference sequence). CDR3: CASSTFSNQPQHF. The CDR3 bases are TGTGCCAGTAGTACCTTCAGCAATCAGCCCCAGCATTTT.

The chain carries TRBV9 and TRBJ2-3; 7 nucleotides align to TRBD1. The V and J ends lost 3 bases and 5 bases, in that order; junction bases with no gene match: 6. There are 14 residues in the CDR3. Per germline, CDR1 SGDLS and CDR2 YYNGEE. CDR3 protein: CASSAKGAGDTQYF. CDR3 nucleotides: TGTGCCAGCAGCGCCAAGGGGGCTGGAGATACGCAGTATTTT.

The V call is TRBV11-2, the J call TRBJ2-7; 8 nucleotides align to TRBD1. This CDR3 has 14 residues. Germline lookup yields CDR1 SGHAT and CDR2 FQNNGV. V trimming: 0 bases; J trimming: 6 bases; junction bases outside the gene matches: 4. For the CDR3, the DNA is TGTGCCAGCAGCTTAGACAGGGGGCTTGGCGAGCAGTACTTC. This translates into CASSLDRGLGEQYF. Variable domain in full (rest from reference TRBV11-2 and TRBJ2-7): EAGVAQSPRYKIIEKRQSVAFWCNPISGHATLYWYQQILGQGPKLLIQFQNNGVVDDSQLPKDRFSAERLKGVDSTLKIQPAKLEDSAVYLCASSLDRGLGEQYFGPGTRLTVT.

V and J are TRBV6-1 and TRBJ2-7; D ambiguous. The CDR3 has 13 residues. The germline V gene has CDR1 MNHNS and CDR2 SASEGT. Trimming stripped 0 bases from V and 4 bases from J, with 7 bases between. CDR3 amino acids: CASSEALMYEQYF. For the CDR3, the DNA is TGTGCCAGCAGTGAAGCGCTTATGTACGAGCAGTACTTC.

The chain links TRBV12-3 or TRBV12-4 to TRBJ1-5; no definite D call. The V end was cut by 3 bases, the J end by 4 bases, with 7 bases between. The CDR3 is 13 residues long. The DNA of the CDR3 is TGTGCCAGCAGTTTTAATCCGAATCAGCCCCAGCATTTT. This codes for CASSFNPNQPQHF.

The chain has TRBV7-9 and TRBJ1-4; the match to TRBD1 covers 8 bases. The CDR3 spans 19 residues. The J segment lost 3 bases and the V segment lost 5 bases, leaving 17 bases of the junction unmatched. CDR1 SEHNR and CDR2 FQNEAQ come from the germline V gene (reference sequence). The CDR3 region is CASSPSTGAFFSANEKLFF. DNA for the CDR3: TGTGCCAGCAGCCCCTCGACAGGGGCCTTCTTCTCGGCTAATGAAAAACTGTTTTTT.

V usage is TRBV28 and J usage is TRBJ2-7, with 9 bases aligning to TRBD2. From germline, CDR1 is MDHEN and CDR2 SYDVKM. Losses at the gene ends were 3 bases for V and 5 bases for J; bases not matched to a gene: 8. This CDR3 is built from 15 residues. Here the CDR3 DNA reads TGTGCCAGCAGTTTCCTTAGCGGGAGTGGCCACGAGCAGTACTTC. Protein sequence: CASSFLSGSGHEQYF.

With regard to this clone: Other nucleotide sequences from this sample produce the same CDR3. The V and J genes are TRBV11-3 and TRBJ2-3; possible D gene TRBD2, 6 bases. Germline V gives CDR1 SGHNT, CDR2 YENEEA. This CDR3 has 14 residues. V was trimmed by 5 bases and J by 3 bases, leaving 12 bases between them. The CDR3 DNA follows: TGTGCCAGCAGCCCCGGGCGGGGAACAGATACGCAGTATTTT. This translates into CASSPGRGTDTQYF.

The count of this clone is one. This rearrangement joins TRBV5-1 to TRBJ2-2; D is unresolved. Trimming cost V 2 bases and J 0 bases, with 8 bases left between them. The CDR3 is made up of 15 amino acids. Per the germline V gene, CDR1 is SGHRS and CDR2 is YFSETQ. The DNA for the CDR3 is TGCGCCAGCAGCTTTTTAAACGCGAACACCGGGGAGCTGTTTTTT. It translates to CASSFLNANTGELFF. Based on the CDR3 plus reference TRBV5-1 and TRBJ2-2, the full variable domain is KAGVTQTPRYLIKTRGQQVTLSCSPISGHRSVSWYQQTPGQGLQFLFEYFSETQRNKGNFPGRFSGRQFSNSRSEMNVSTLELGDSALYLCASSFLNANTGELFFGEGSRLTVL.

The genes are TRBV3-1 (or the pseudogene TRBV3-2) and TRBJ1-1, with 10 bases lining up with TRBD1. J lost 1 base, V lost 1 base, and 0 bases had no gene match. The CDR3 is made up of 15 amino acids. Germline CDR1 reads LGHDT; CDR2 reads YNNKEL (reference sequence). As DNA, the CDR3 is TGTGCCAGCAGCCAAGGGGACAGGGGGAACACTGAAGCTTTCTTT. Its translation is CASSQGDRGNTEAFF.

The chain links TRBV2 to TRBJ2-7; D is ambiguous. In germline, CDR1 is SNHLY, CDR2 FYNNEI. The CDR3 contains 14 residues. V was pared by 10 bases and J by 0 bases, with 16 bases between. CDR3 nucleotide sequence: TGTGCCAACAAGTATGAGGAAAGCTCCTACGAGCAGTACTTC. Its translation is CANKYEESSYEQYF.

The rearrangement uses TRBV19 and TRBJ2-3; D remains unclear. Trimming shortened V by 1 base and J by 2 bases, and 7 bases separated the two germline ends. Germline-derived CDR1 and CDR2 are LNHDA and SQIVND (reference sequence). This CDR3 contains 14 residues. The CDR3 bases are TGTGCCAGTAGTATAGGGAGTTTCACAGATACGCAGTATTTT. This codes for CASSIGSFTDTQYF. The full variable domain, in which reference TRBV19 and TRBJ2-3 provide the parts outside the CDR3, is DGGITQSPKYLFRKEGQNVTLSCEQNLNHDAMYWYRQDPGQGLRLIYYSQIVNDFQKGDIAEGYSVSREKKESFPLTVTSAQKNPTAFYLCASSIGSFTDTQYFGPGTRLTVL.

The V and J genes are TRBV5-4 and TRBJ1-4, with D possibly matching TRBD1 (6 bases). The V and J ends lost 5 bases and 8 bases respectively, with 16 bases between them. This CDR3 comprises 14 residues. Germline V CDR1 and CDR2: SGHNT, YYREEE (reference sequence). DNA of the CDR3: TGTGCCAGCAGTCCCGGGACATTCGGGGAAAAACTGTTTTTT. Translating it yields CASSPGTFGEKLFF. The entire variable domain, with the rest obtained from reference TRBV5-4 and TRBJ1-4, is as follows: ETGVTQSPTHLIKTRGQQVTLRCSSQSGHNTVSWYQQALGQGPQFIFQYYREEENGRGNFPPRFSGLQFPNYSSELNVNALELDDSALYLCASSPGTFGEKLFFGSGTQLSVL.

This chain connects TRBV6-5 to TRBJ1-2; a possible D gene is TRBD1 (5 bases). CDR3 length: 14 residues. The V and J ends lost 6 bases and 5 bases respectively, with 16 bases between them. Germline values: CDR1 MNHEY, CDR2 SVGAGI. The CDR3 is CASRDNRAPYGYTF. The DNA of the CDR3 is TGTGCCAGCAGGGACAACCGGGCCCCATATGGCTACACCTTC.

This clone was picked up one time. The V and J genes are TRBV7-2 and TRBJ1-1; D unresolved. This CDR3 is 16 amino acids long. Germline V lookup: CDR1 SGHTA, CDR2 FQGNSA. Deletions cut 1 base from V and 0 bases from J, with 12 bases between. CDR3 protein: CASSLGARTVNTEAFF. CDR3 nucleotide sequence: TGTGCCAGCAGCTTAGGAGCGAGGACGGTGAACACTGAAGCTTTCTTT.

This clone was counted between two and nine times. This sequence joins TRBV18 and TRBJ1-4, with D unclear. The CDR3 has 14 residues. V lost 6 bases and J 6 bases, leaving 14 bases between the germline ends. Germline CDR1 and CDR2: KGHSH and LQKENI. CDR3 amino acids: CASSVAPDDEKLFF. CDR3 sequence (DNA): TGTGCCAGCTCCGTAGCCCCAGATGATGAAAAACTGTTTTTT.

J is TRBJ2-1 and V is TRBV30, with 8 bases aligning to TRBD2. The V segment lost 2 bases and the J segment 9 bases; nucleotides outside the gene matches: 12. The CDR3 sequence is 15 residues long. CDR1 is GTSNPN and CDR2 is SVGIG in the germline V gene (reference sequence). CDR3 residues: CAWSPGLGGAPEQFF. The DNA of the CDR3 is TGTGCCTGGAGTCCTGGGCTCGGGGGGGCCCCTGAGCAGTTCTTC.

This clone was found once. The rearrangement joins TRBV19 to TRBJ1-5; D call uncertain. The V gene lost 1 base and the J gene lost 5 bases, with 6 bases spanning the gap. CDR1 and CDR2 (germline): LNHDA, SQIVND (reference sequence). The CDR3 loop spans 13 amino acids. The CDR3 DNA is TGTGCCAGTAGTATAGTCCGGGATCAGCCCCAGCATTTT. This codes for CASSIVRDQPQHF.

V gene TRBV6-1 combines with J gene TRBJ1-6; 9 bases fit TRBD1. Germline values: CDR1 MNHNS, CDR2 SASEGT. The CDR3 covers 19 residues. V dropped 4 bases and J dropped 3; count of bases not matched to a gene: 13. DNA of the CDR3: TGTGCCAGCAGTGGGGCCCAGCGGGACAGGGCTTTCTATAATTCACCCCTCCACTTT. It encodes CASSGAQRDRAFYNSPLHF.

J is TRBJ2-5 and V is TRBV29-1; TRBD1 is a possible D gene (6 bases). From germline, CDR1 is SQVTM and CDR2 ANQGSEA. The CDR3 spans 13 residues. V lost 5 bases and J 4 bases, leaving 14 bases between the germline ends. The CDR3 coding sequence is TGCAGCGTTAATGGGGTAGGGGGAGAGACCCAGTACTTC. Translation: CSVNGVGGETQYF.

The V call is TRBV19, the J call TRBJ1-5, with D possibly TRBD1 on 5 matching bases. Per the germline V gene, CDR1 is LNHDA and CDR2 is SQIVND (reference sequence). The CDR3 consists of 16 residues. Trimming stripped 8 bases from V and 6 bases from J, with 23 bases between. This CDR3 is CASHLTPGEGSQPQHF. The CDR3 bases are TGTGCCAGTCATTTAACCCCGGGGGAGGGATCTCAGCCCCAGCATTTT.

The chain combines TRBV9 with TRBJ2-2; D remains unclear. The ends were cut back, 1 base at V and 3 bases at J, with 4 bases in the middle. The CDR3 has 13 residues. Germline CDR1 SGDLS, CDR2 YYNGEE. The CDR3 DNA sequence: TGTGCCAGCAGCGTATTTTACACCGGGGAGCTGTTTTTT. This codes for CASSVFYTGELFF.

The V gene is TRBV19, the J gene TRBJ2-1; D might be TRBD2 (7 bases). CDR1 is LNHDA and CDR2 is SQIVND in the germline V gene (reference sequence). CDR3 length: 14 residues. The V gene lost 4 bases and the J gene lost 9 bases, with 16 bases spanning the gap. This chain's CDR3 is CASSTTGRAGEQFF. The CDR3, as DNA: TGTGCCAGTAGTACCACAGGGAGGGCGGGTGAGCAGTTCTTC.

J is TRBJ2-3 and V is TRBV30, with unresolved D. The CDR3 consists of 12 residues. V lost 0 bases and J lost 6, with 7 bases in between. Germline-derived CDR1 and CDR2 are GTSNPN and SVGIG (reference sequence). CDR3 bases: TGTGCCTGGAGTGTTGTCCGGGATACGCAGTATTTT. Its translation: CAWSVVRDTQYF.

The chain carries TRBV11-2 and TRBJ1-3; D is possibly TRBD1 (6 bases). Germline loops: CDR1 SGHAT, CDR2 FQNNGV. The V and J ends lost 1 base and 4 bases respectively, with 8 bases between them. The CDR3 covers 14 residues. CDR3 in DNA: TGTGCCAGCAGCTTAGGACAGGCGGGAAACACCATATATTTT. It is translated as CASSLGQAGNTIYF.

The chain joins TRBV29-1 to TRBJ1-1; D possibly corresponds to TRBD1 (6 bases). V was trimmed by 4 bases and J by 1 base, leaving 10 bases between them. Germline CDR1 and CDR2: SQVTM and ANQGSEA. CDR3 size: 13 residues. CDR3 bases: TGCAGCGTTGCCTGGACAGCGAACACTGAAGCTTTCTTT. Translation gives CSVAWTANTEAFF.

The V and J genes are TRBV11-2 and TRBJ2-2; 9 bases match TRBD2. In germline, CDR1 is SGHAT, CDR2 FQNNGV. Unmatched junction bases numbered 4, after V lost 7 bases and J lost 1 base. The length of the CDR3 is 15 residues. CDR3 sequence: CASTLAGLNTGELFF. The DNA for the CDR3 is TGTGCCAGCACCCTAGCGGGACTGAACACCGGGGAGCTGTTTTTT.

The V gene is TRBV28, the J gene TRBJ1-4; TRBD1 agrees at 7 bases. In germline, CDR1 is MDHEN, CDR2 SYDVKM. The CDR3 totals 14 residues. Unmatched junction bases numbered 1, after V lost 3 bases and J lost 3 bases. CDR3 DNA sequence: TGTGCCAGCAGTTTTACAGGGGCTAATGAAAAACTGTTTTTT. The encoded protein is CASSFTGANEKLFF.